The clone carrying this TCR beta chain occurred many times. Its target is unknown. This sample was taken from a study of blood T cells in healthy people across ages. Study as a whole: Using template switching, researchers captured about one barcoded beta molecule for each two T cells.

Sample-barcoded 5' priming and a J-beta primer mix drove a second PCR of about 6 to 12 cycles. TCRdb processed the 5' RACE reads anew with MiXCR; each CDR3 protein has one entry. The sample shows 600,000 or so distinct CDR3 sequences, about 30% of them seen only once. Study-level points and caveats: Relative to aged donors, long-lived donors carried more naive CD4+ cells and displayed higher diversity.

This receptor was identified in a woman over 75 in good health. The sequenced material came from blood.

CDR3 coding DNA: TGCGCCAGCAGCCAAGCAGGTGGACAGGGGGTTTCGGCCACTGAAGCTTTCTTT. Its protein is CASSQAGGQGVSATEAFF. The chain recombines TRBV4-1 with TRBJ1-1, with 10 positions matching TRBD1. This CDR3 spans 18 amino acids. V lost 1 base, J lost 4 bases, and 12 bases stayed unmatched. The germline CDR1 and CDR2 sequences are MGHRA and YSYEKL.